This T cell receptor (beta chain) stems from a study of control samples from healthy donors and cancer patients (dated by TCRdb to about 2020). V lost 5 bases and J lost 5 bases; the stretch between them is 20 bases long. The CDR3, from cysteine to phenylalanine, totals 16 residues. The sequence is cut down to CDR3 DNA, 48 bases in frame from base 1. Based on the germline V gene (reference sequence), the CDR1 and CDR2 sequences are SEHNR and FQNEAQ. The library was obtained by the immunoSEQ multiplex PCR assay. Not all clones reach the TCRdb copy of this immuneACCESS table, which keeps in-frame sequences only. Checked studies attribute under half of the gap to unresolved V genes and leave the rest unexplained. This sample is represented by about 160,000 clones; 70% to 90% of them were singletons. 9.5% to 15% of the sample belongs to the ten largest clones. This clone was observed a few times. No antigen is known for it. No much larger clonotype is one base removed from it; base qualities were not supplied.

Here the chain combines TRBV7-9 and TRBJ2-3, with the D call perhaps TRBD1 or TRBD2, each one matching 5 bases. The specimen was blood. The receptor was isolated from a man younger than 40 in good health. The DNA is as follows: TGTGCCAGCAGCAACGCCTCCGGTGGGGGAAGAGATACGCAGTATTTT. Translated, this gives CASSNASGGGRDTQYF.